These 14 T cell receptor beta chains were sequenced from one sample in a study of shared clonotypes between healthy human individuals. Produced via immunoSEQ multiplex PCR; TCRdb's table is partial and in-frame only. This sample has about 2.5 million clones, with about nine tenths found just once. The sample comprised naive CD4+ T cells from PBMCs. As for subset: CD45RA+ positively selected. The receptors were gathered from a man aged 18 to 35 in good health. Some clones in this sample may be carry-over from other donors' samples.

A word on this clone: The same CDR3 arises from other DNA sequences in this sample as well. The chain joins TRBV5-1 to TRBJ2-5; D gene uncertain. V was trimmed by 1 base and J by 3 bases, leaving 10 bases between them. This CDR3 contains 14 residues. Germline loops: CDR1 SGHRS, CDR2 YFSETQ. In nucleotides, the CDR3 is TGCGCCAGCAGCTTGTCCCCTCCTAAAGAGACCCAGTACTTC. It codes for CASSLSPPKETQYF.

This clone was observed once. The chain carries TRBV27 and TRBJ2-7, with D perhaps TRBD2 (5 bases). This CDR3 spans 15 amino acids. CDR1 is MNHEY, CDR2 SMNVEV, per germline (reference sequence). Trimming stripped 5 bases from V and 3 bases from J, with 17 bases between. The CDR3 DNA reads TGTGCCAGCAGTATCGACTACCCTAGAGTCTACGAGCAGTACTTC. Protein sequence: CASSIDYPRVYEQYF.

CDR3 coding DNA: TGCGCCAGCAGCTTCGGGCAGGTCCGGGAGACCCAGTACTTC. Its translation is CASSFGQVRETQYF. This chain links TRBV5-1 with TRBJ2-5; D uncertain. With 2 bases removed from V and 5 bases from J, the gap between germline ends came to 13 bases. This CDR3 is built from 14 residues. Germline V CDR1 and CDR2: SGHRS, YFSETQ.

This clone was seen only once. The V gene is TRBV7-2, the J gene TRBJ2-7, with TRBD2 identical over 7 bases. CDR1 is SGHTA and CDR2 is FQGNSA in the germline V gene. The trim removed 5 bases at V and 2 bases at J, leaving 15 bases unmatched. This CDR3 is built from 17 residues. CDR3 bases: TGTGCCAGCAGCGACTGGGGACTACCGCCGTCTCCCTACGAGCAGTACTTC. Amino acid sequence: CASSDWGLPPSPYEQYF.

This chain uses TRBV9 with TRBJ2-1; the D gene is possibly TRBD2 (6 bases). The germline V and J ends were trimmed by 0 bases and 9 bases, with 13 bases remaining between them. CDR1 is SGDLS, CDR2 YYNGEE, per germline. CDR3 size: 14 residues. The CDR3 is CASSVAGAGREQFF. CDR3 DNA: TGTGCCAGCAGCGTAGCGGGAGCGGGTCGTGAGCAGTTCTTC.

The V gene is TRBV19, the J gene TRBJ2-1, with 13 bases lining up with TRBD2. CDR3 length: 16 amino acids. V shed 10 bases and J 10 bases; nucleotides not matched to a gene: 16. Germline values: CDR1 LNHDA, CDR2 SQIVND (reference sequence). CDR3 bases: TGTGCCACTCTGGAGGTACTAGCGGGAGGGATAGTGGAGCAGTTCTTC. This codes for CATLEVLAGGIVEQFF.

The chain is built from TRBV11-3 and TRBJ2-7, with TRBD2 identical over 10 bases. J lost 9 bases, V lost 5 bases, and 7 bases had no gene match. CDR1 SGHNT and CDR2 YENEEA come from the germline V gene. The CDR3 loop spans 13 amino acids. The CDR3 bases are TGTGCCAGCAGCCCCATAGCGGGAGGCACGCAGTACTTC. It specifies CASSPIAGGTQYF.

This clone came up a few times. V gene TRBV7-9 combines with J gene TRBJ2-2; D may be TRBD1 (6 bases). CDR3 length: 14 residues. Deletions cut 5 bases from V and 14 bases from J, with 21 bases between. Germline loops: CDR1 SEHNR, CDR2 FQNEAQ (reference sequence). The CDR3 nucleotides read TGTGCCAGCAGCGCAATATACAGGGAAAGGAATCTGTTTTTT. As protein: CASSAIYRERNLFF.

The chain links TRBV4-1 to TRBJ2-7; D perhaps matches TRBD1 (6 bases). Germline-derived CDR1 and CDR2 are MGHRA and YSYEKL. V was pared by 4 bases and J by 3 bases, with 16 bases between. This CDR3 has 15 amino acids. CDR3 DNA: TGCGCCAGCAGCCCGTCAGACAGGATACTCTACGAGCAGTACTTC. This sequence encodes CASSPSDRILYEQYF.

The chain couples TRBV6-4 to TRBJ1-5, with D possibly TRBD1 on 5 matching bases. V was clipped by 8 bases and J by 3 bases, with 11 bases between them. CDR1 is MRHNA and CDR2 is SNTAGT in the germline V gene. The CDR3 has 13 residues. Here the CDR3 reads CASPEGFNQPQHF. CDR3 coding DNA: TGTGCCAGCCCCGAGGGGTTCAATCAGCCCCAGCATTTT.

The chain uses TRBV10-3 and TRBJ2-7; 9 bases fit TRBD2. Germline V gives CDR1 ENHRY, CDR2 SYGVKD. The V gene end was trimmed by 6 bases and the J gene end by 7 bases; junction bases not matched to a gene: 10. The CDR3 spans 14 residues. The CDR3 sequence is CAISPGLAPREQYF. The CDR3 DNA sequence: TGTGCCATCAGCCCGGGACTAGCCCCGCGAGAGCAGTACTTC.

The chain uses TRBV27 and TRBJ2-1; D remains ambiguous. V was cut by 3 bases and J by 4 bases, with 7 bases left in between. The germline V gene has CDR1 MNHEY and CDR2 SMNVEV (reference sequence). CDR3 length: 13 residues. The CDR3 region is CASSLVQYNEQFF. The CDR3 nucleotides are TGTGCCAGCAGTTTGGTCCAATACAATGAGCAGTTCTTC.

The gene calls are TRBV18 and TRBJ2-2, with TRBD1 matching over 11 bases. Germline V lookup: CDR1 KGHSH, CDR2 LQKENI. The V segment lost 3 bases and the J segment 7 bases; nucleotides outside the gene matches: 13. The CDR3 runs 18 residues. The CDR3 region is CASSPIRTGQGAGGELFF. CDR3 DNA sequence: TGTGCCAGCTCACCCATCAGAACAGGACAGGGGGCCGGCGGGGAGCTGTTTTTT. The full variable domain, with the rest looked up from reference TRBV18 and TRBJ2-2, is NAGVMQNPRHLVRRRGQEARLRCSPMKGHSHVYWYRQLPEEGLKFMVYLQKENIIDESGMPKERFSAEFPKEGPSILRIQQVVRGDSAAYFCASSPIRTGQGAGGELFFGEGSRLTVL.

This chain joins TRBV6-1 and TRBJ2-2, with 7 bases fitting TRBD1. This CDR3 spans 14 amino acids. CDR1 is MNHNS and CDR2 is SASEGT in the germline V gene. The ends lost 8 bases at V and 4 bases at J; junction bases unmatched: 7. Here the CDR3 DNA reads TGTGCCAGCTGGAGACAGGGATCCACCGGGGAGCTGTTTTTT. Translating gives CASWRQGSTGELFF.